These 26 T cell receptor beta chains came from one sample sequenced in a study of Ad26.COV2.S vaccination and SARS-CoV-2 variants. Sequenced by immunoSEQ multiplex PCR; TCRdb stores in-frame clones only, minus some. The sample has fewer than 800,000 clones, about 89% seen once. Treatment indicated: about 20 received Ad26.COV2.S at low or high dose, single or two shots; about 5 received placebo; per-sample allocation not given. Collection of samples fell on day 63 after the first vaccine or placebo injection. Source: peripheral blood, taken in a trial of Ad26.COV2.S vaccine versus placebo. Source of these receptors: a person aged 18-60 years who received the Ad26.COV2.S COVID-19 vaccine or a placebo.

The gene calls are TRBV29-1 and TRBJ2-1; 13 nucleotides match TRBD2. The ends lost 0 bases at V and 14 bases at J; junction bases unmatched: 13. Germline CDR1 and CDR2: SQVTM and ANQGSEA. This CDR3 spans 16 amino acids. CDR3 region: CSVEDRTSGGADRKFF. The CDR3 region has the DNA TGCAGCGTTGAAGACCGCACTAGCGGGGGGGCCGATCGTAAGTTCTTC.

The V call is TRBV4-1, the J call TRBJ1-5, with D possibly being TRBD1 (5 bases). CDR3 length equals 14 residues. V was trimmed by 1 base and J by 7 bases, leaving 11 bases between them. Germline values: CDR1 MGHRA, CDR2 YSYEKL. The DNA for the CDR3 is TGCGCCAGCAGCCAAGGAAGGGGTGGGCAGCCCCAGCATTTT. Translated, it gives CASSQGRGGQPQHF.

The rearrangement links TRBV12-3 or TRBV12-4 to TRBJ2-7; unclear D gene. Trimming took 6 bases from V and 7 from J, leaving 10 bases between them. The CDR3 is 11 residues long. The CDR3 nucleotides are TGTGCCAGCAGCCGCAAAGGGGAGCAGTACTTC. Protein product: CASSRKGEQYF.

The chain combines TRBV6-1 with TRBJ1-2; D perhaps matches TRBD1 (5 bases). The CDR3 is made up of 15 amino acids. The germline V gene encodes CDR1 MNHNS and CDR2 SASEGT. Trimming stripped 0 bases from V and 4 bases from J, with 12 bases between. The CDR3 bases are TGTGCCAGCAGTGAAGCACCCGGGGGTGGCTATGGCTACACCTTC. This translates into CASSEAPGGGYGYTF.

The V and J genes are TRBV7-2 and TRBJ1-3; 7 bases are a match to TRBD1. V gave up 1 base and J gave up 0 bases; unmatched junction bases: 6. Germline loops: CDR1 SGHTA, CDR2 FQGNSA. This CDR3 is 17 amino acids long. CDR3 in DNA: TGTGCCAGCAGCTTAGGAAGGGGGCTCATCTCTGGAAACACCATATATTTT. Its protein is CASSLGRGLISGNTIYF.

Here the CDR3 reads CASSSNPTGGGEPQHF. The CDR3, as DNA: TGTGCCAGCAGCTCCAACCCGACAGGGGGCGGAGAGCCCCAGCATTTT. The chain has TRBV5-5 and TRBJ1-5, with TRBD1 matching 10 bases. J lost 8 bases, V lost 3 bases, and 11 bases had no gene match. This CDR3 is 16 amino acids long. Germline V gene sequence: CDR1 SGHKS, CDR2 YYEKEE (reference sequence). The whole variable domain, filled in from reference TRBV5-5 and TRBJ1-5, reads DAGVTQSPTHLIKTRGQQVTLRCSPISGHKSVSWYQQVLGQGPQFIFQYYEKEERGRGNFPDRFSARQFPNYSSELNVNALLLGDSALYLCASSSNPTGGGEPQHFGDGTRLSIL.

The rearrangement uses TRBV27 and TRBJ2-6; TRBD1 or TRBD2 may be the D gene (5 bases each). The V gene's germline CDR1 is MNHEY and CDR2 SMNVEV (reference sequence). V was shortened by 5 bases and J by 0 bases, with 14 bases between the two germline ends. The CDR3 is 17 residues long. The CDR3 DNA reads as TGTGCCAGCAGTCCGGGACGGACCCTCTCTGGGGCCAACGTCCTGACTTTC. It specifies CASSPGRTLSGANVLTF.

This chain links TRBV29-1 with TRBJ2-3; possible D gene TRBD1, 6 bases. CDR1 and CDR2 from the germline V gene are SQVTM and ANQGSEA. With 3 bases removed from V and 1 base from J, the gap between germline ends came to 11 bases. CDR3 length: 14 residues. CDR3 bases: TGCAGCGTTGACCAGGGGCCTGGCACAGATACGCAGTATTTT. This translates into CSVDQGPGTDTQYF.

The chain links TRBV5-1 to TRBJ1-1; possibly TRBD1 for D (5 bases). This CDR3 spans 13 amino acids. The ends were cut back, 1 base at V and 4 bases at J, with 8 bases in the middle. Germline lookup yields CDR1 SGHRS and CDR2 YFSETQ. CDR3 DNA sequence: TGCGCCAGCAGCTTGTCCGGGACCACTGAAGCTTTCTTT. It encodes CASSLSGTTEAFF.

This sequence joins TRBV9 and TRBJ1-5, with unresolved D. Germline V gene lookup returns CDR1 SGDLS and CDR2 YYNGEE. This CDR3 is 13 amino acids long. Trimming left V 5 bases short and J 7 bases short, with 13 bases between. CDR3 coding DNA: TGTGCCAGCAGACTTTCTAGGGTCCAGCCCCAGCATTTT. Translating gives CASRLSRVQPQHF.

This CDR3 reads CASSPRGTGELFF. The CDR3 nucleotides read TGTGCCAGCAGCCCGAGGGGGACCGGGGAGCTGTTTTTT. The chain uses TRBV7-6 and TRBJ2-2; TRBD1 might be the D (6 bases). The CDR3 is 13 amino acids. The germline V and J ends were trimmed by 5 bases and 5 bases, with 9 bases remaining between them. Germline lookup yields CDR1 SGHVS and CDR2 FNYEAQ. Complete variable domain (other parts from reference TRBV7-6 and TRBJ2-2): GAGVSQSPRYKVTKRGQDVALRCDPISGHVSLYWYRQALGQGPEFLTYFNYEAQQDKSGLPNDRFSAERPEGSISTLTIQRTEQRDSAMYRCASSPRGTGELFFGEGSRLTVL.

This rearrangement joins TRBV3-1 (or the pseudogene TRBV3-2) to TRBJ2-5, with a weak D call TRBD1 (5 bases). There are 15 residues in the CDR3. The V gene's germline CDR1 is LGHDT and CDR2 YNNKEL (reference sequence). V shed 3 bases and J shed 5 bases, with 16 bases lying between them. CDR3 region: CASSHQGAPGETQYF. The CDR3, as DNA: TGTGCCAGCAGCCATCAAGGGGCTCCAGGGGAGACCCAGTACTTC.

This clone was counted once. V and J are TRBV30 and TRBJ1-1; TRBD1 matches at 7 bases. The CDR3 has 15 amino acids. In germline, CDR1 is GTSNPN, CDR2 SVGIG (reference sequence). V gave up 8 bases and J gave up 0 bases; unmatched junction bases: 12. As DNA, the CDR3 is TGTGCCATCGCAGGGGGAGGGACCATGAACACTGAAGCTTTCTTT. This translates into CAIAGGGTMNTEAFF.

This rearrangement joins TRBV9 to TRBJ1-2, with 9 bases that match TRBD1. Germline V gene lookup returns CDR1 SGDLS and CDR2 YYNGEE. With V trimmed by 4 bases and J by 7 bases, 11 bases remained unmatched. The CDR3 loop spans 15 amino acids. CDR3 residues: CASSLQGAQIGGYTF. The CDR3 DNA is TGTGCCAGCAGCTTACAGGGGGCGCAAATCGGTGGCTACACCTTC.

This chain uses TRBV5-1 with TRBJ2-2; 7 nucleotides line up with TRBD1. Germline CDR1 is SGHRS and CDR2 is YFSETQ. This CDR3 contains 15 residues. The V segment lost 6 bases and the J segment 3 bases; nucleotides outside the gene matches: 8. DNA for the CDR3: TGCGCCAGCACCGGAGAACAGGGGTACACCGGGGAGCTGTTTTTT. Encoded protein: CASTGEQGYTGELFF.

The rearrangement uses TRBV30 and TRBJ2-1; 8 bases agree with TRBD2. Germline CDR1 and CDR2: GTSNPN and SVGIG (reference sequence). The V and J ends lost 5 bases and 8 bases, in that order; junction bases with no gene match: 11. The CDR3 extends over 14 amino acids. DNA of the CDR3: TGTGCCTGGGGCACGGGGGGGCAGTTGGATGAGCAGTTCTTC. As protein: CAWGTGGQLDEQFF. The full variable domain, its missing parts supplied by reference TRBV30 and TRBJ2-1, is SQTIHQWPATLVQPVGSPLSLECTVEGTSNPNLYWYRQAAGRGLQLLFYSVGIGQISSEVPQNLSASRPQDRQFILSSKKLLLSDSGFYLCAWGTGGQLDEQFFGPGTRLTVL.

The gene calls are TRBV12-5 and TRBJ2-3; possible D gene TRBD2, 6 bases. Trimming pared 3 bases from V and 6 bases from J, leaving 7 bases between. The CDR3 sequence is 12 residues long. CDR1 LGHNT and CDR2 FRNRAP come from the germline V gene. The CDR3 DNA follows: TGTGCTAGTGGTTTTGGAGGGGATACGCAGTATTTT. This sequence encodes CASGFGGDTQYF.

The rearrangement joins TRBV9 to TRBJ1-5; TRBD1 might be the D (5 bases). V was trimmed by 2 bases and J by 7 bases, leaving 13 bases between them. The CDR3 loop spans 14 amino acids. Germline CDR1 reads SGDLS; CDR2 reads YYNGEE. CDR3 bases: TGTGCCAGCAGCGTCGGGGACCACCGACAGCCCCAGCATTTT. Translated: CASSVGDHRQPQHF.

This sequence joins TRBV27 and TRBJ1-2; D ambiguous. Germline assignment: CDR1 MNHEY and CDR2 SMNVEV (reference sequence). Trimming took 2 bases from V and 5 from J, leaving 9 bases between them. The CDR3 extends over 13 amino acids. CDR3: CASSLGVFYGYTF. DNA of the CDR3: TGTGCCAGCAGTTTAGGGGTTTTTTATGGCTACACCTTC.

The J gene is TRBJ1-6, the V gene TRBV9; 8 nucleotides match TRBD1. Germline V gene lookup returns CDR1 SGDLS and CDR2 YYNGEE. The V gene end was trimmed by 4 bases and the J gene end by 3 bases; junction bases not matched to a gene: 3. This CDR3 contains 15 residues. CDR3 sequence: CASSSGQGYNSPLHF. The CDR3 DNA reads as TGTGCCAGCAGCTCCGGACAGGGCTATAATTCACCCCTCCACTTT.

This chain connects TRBV5-4 to TRBJ2-3, with D unclear. The CDR3 contains 15 residues. Germline V gene sequence: CDR1 SGHNT, CDR2 YYREEE (reference sequence). Trimming left V 0 bases short and J 2 bases short, with 10 bases between. The CDR3 protein is CASSLVAANTDTQYF. The CDR3 bases are TGTGCCAGCAGCTTGGTGGCGGCGAACACAGATACGCAGTATTTT.

This clone was observed once. This chain links TRBV6-1 with TRBJ1-2; no clear D gene. Germline V gene data show CDR1 as MNHNS and CDR2 as SASEGT. The CDR3 spans 13 residues. V was trimmed by 5 bases and J by 14 bases, leaving 21 bases between them. The CDR3 protein is CASSHKTSGPVTF. The CDR3 DNA follows: TGTGCCAGCAGTCATAAGACCTCCGGGCCCGTGACCTTC.

J is TRBJ1-3 and V is TRBV9; weak D call: TRBD1 (5 bases). Trimming removed 3 bases from V and 8 bases from J, with 18 bases in between. Germline V lookup: CDR1 SGDLS, CDR2 YYNGEE. This CDR3 has 15 residues. The CDR3 region has the DNA TGTGCCAGCAGCGCCCCGGGACTCCGGACGGACACCATATATTTT. Protein sequence: CASSAPGLRTDTIYF.

V usage is TRBV29-1 and J usage is TRBJ2-1, with D perhaps matching TRBD1 (6 bases). CDR3 length equals 14 residues. V was pared by 4 bases and J by 2 bases, with 12 bases between. Germline V CDR1 and CDR2: SQVTM, ANQGSEA. The CDR3 nucleotides are TGCAGCGTTGCGAGGACAGTAACCTACAATGAGCAGTTCTTC. Translated: CSVARTVTYNEQFF.

CDR3 amino acids: CASSFDSLNTEAFF. As DNA, the CDR3 is TGTGCCAGCAGTTTTGACAGCTTAAACACTGAAGCTTTCTTT. The V and J genes are TRBV27 and TRBJ1-1; D may be TRBD1 (5 bases). V was cut by 3 bases and J by 2 bases, with 10 bases left in between. The CDR3 is 14 amino acids. Germline lookup yields CDR1 MNHEY and CDR2 SMNVEV (reference sequence).

Note on this clone: This same CDR3 is encoded by further DNA sequences in the sample. This sequence joins TRBV5-1 and TRBJ1-1; D call uncertain. V gave up 0 bases and J gave up 6 bases, with 6 bases separating them. The germline V gene encodes CDR1 SGHRS and CDR2 YFSETQ. The CDR3 runs 12 residues. The CDR3 is CASSLEGSEAFF. CDR3 nucleotides: TGCGCCAGCAGCTTGGAAGGATCTGAAGCTTTCTTT.